A single sample is the source of the 19 T cell receptor beta chains below, sequenced in a study of blood T cell repertoires in COVID-19 (dated by TCRdb to 2020 to 2021). Library generation was performed with the immunoSEQ multiplex PCR assay. Imported from immuneACCESS, the table was reduced by TCRdb to in-frame sequences with V and J called. These copies leave out some clones; in studies compared against another copy, an unresolved V gene accounts for under half, and the cause of the remainder is not known. The sample table records fewer than 250,000 clones; around 82% of these occur just once. About 3.9% of the sample lies in the top ten. The sample was PBMCs or T cells enriched from blood (not recorded which). These receptor sequences come from a woman aged 40 to 50 who had been exposed to COVID-19.

This chain joins TRBV11-2 and TRBJ2-7; possible D gene TRBD2, 5 bases. V gave up 1 base and J gave up 8 bases, with 18 bases separating them. The CDR3 runs to 15 residues. Per germline, CDR1 SGHAT and CDR2 FQNNGV. The DNA for the CDR3 is TGTGCCAGCAGCTTAGTGTGGGGTATGAAGACTAAGCAGTACTTC. Residues: CASSLVWGMKTKQYF.

This clone was seen a few times. The chain combines TRBV27 with TRBJ1-5, with 8 bases identical to TRBD1. This CDR3 is 12 amino acids long. With 5 bases clipped from V and 7 bases from J, the junction kept 1 base outside the gene matches. Germline V CDR1 and CDR2: MNHEY, SMNVEV (reference sequence). The CDR3 region is CASSRQGQPQHF. CDR3 nucleotide sequence: TGTGCCAGCAGTCGACAGGGGCAGCCCCAGCATTTT.

The chain uses TRBV5-1 and TRBJ2-5, with D possibly being TRBD2 (6 bases). V lost 0 bases and J 0 bases, leaving 12 bases between the germline ends. The CDR3 sequence is 16 residues long. CDR1 is SGHRS, CDR2 YFSETQ, per germline. Here the CDR3 DNA reads TGCGCCAGCAGCTTGGGAGAGGCGGGGTACCAAGAGACCCAGTACTTC. Its translation is CASSLGEAGYQETQYF.

The V and J genes are TRBV7-8 and TRBJ1-2; no definite D call. The length of the CDR3 is 14 residues. CDR1 is SGHVS and CDR2 is FQNEAQ in the germline V gene. V lost 0 bases to trimming and J lost 0 bases, with 5 bases between them. In nucleotides, the CDR3 is TGTGCCAGCAGCTTAGCGCAGTCTAACTATGGCTACACCTTC. Encoded protein: CASSLAQSNYGYTF.

This chain links TRBV5-1 with TRBJ2-5; D might be TRBD2 (5 bases). The CDR3 contains 15 residues. Germline V lookup: CDR1 SGHRS, CDR2 YFSETQ. Trimming stripped 10 bases from V and 2 bases from J, with 21 bases between. Here the CDR3 reads CAAVASGEGQETQYF. Here the CDR3 DNA reads TGCGCCGCTGTTGCATCTGGCGAGGGACAAGAGACCCAGTACTTC.

V gene TRBV6-5 combines with J gene TRBJ2-2, with a possible D match to TRBD2 (5 bases). The ends were cut back, 2 bases at V and 2 bases at J, with 12 bases in the middle. Germline CDR1 reads MNHEY; CDR2 reads SVGAGI. This CDR3 region has 16 residues. The CDR3 spells CASSYRRQANTGELFF. The CDR3 DNA sequence: TGTGCCAGCAGTTACAGGAGGCAAGCAAACACCGGGGAGCTGTTTTTT.

The rearrangement uses TRBV28 and TRBJ2-7; 7 bases line up with TRBD1. CDR3 length: 14 residues. The V gene's germline CDR1 is MDHEN and CDR2 SYDVKM. With 5 bases clipped from V and 1 base from J, the junction kept 5 bases outside the gene matches. CDR3 bases: TGTGCCAGCAGTCCCGGGACAGTGTCCTACGAGCAGTACTTC. It encodes CASSPGTVSYEQYF.

The chain carries TRBV20-1 and TRBJ1-4; D is uncertain. There are 11 residues in the CDR3. The germline V gene has CDR1 DFQATT and CDR2 SNEGSKA (reference sequence). V shed 6 bases and J shed 7 bases, with 9 bases lying between them. The CDR3 protein is CSAPWAEKLFF. Here the CDR3 DNA reads TGCAGTGCCCCCTGGGCTGAAAAACTGTTTTTT.

The chain uses TRBV19 and TRBJ1-5, with D perhaps TRBD1 (5 bases). Trimming removed 2 bases at V and 0 bases at J, with 14 bases between. The CDR3 has 17 amino acids. Germline CDR1 reads LNHDA; CDR2 reads SQIVND (reference sequence). The CDR3 reads CASSIWGRKLSNQPQHF. Written as DNA, the CDR3 is TGTGCCAGTAGTATATGGGGGAGGAAACTTAGCAATCAGCCCCAGCATTTT. Using reference TRBV19 and TRBJ1-5 for the parts outside the CDR3, the full variable domain is DGGITQSPKYLFRKEGQNVTLSCEQNLNHDAMYWYRQDPGQGLRLIYYSQIVNDFQKGDIAEGYSVSREKKESFPLTVTSAQKNPTAFYLCASSIWGRKLSNQPQHFGDGTRLSIL.

The rearrangement links TRBV11-2 to TRBJ1-6, with D unclear. The CDR3 totals 14 residues. The ends were cut back, 5 bases at V and 7 bases at J, with 12 bases in the middle. CDR1 and CDR2 (germline): SGHAT, FQNNGV. CDR3 sequence reads: CASSTEFGNSPLHF. The CDR3 region has the DNA TGTGCCAGCAGCACCGAGTTCGGGAATTCACCCCTCCACTTT.

The table lists this clone with a count of one. This chain uses TRBV4-1 with TRBJ1-5; perhaps TRBD1 as D (5 bases). This CDR3 contains 14 residues. The germline CDR1 and CDR2 sequences are MGHRA and YSYEKL. Trimming pared 4 bases from V and 6 bases from J, leaving 13 bases between. For the CDR3, the DNA is TGCGCCAGCAGCCCGGGGGATGCAAGTCAGCCCCAGCATTTT. Protein: CASSPGDASQPQHF.

V gene TRBV5-1 combines with J gene TRBJ2-3; 7 nucleotides align to TRBD1. Germline V gene data show CDR1 as SGHRS and CDR2 as YFSETQ. The trim removed 3 bases at V and 3 bases at J, leaving 10 bases unmatched. The CDR3 has 16 amino acids. In nucleotides, the CDR3 is TGCGCCAGCAGCTACCCCCCGAGGGGGCTTACAGATACGCAGTATTTT. It translates to CASSYPPRGLTDTQYF.

The rearrangement joins TRBV3-1 (or the pseudogene TRBV3-2) to TRBJ1-6; D may be TRBD1 (6 bases). In germline, CDR1 is LGHDT, CDR2 YNNKEL (reference sequence). This CDR3 is built from 16 residues. V was trimmed by 0 bases and J by 7 bases, leaving 13 bases between them. CDR3 sequence: CASSQEGRGENSPLHF. The CDR3 nucleotides read TGTGCCAGCAGCCAAGAAGGCAGGGGCGAAAATTCACCCCTCCACTTT.

The chain links TRBV5-1 to TRBJ2-1; 7 bases fit TRBD1. Germline V lookup: CDR1 SGHRS, CDR2 YFSETQ. The V segment lost 4 bases and the J segment 5 bases; nucleotides outside the gene matches: 6. CDR3 length equals 14 residues. The CDR3 region has the DNA TGCGCCAGCAGCCAGGGACAGCAGGACAATGAGCAGTTCTTC. It yields the protein CASSQGQQDNEQFF.

This chain links TRBV7-2 with TRBJ1-3, with TRBD1 as a possible D gene (6 bases). CDR1 is SGHTA, CDR2 FQGNSA, per germline. The CDR3 consists of 15 residues. V dropped 0 bases and J dropped 4 bases, with 10 bases sitting between them. The DNA for the CDR3 is TGTGCCAGCAGCTTAGCCGAGGGGACAGGAAACACCATATATTTT. This codes for CASSLAEGTGNTIYF.

This sequence joins TRBV29-1 and TRBJ2-5; D is ambiguous. The CDR3 contains 11 residues. Germline V lookup: CDR1 SQVTM, CDR2 ANQGSEA. CDR3 protein: CTAVGQETQYF. The CDR3 nucleotides read TGCACCGCGGTCGGGCAAGAGACCCAGTACTTC.

This chain links TRBV4-1 with TRBJ1-6, with TRBD1 matching over 8 bases. Germline CDR1 reads MGHRA; CDR2 reads YSYEKL. The CDR3 extends over 16 amino acids. V trimming: 10 bases; J trimming: 2 bases; junction bases outside the gene matches: 10. CDR3 amino acids: CATSRDRTAYNSPLHF. For the CDR3, the DNA is TGCGCCACCTCGAGGGACAGGACGGCCTATAATTCACCCCTCCACTTT.

The V gene is TRBV2, the J gene TRBJ1-1, with no clear D. Germline assignment: CDR1 SNHLY and CDR2 FYNNEI. The V end lost 4 bases, the J end lost 2 bases, and 11 bases lay between the germline ends. The CDR3 has 14 residues. The CDR3 sequence is CASSVWELNTEAFF. In DNA form, the CDR3 reads TGTGCCAGCAGTGTTTGGGAGCTCAACACTGAAGCTTTCTTT.

V gene TRBV18 combines with J gene TRBJ2-5; D might be TRBD1 (5 bases). CDR3 length: 16 residues. Trimming cost V 3 bases and J 0 bases, with 14 bases left between them. Germline V gives CDR1 KGHSH, CDR2 LQKENI. CDR3 bases: TGTGCCAGCTCACCTCTTCAGGGCACGTACCAAGAGACCCAGTACTTC. Protein product: CASSPLQGTYQETQYF.